The entry below describes one TCR beta chain. The data stem from a study of blood T cell repertoires in COVID-19. Study-wide background: Samples came from the United States, Italy and Spain, spanning acute and convalescent COVID-19. T cells, B-cell-depleted T cells, or PBMCs supplied cDNA or gDNA.

The table came from immunoSEQ multiplex PCR; TCRdb's copy has only in-frame clones and leaves some out. The sample has over 200,000 clones, roughly 90% seen once. This CDR3 comprises 15 residues. V gave up 5 bases and J gave up 2 bases; unmatched junction bases: 3. From germline, CDR1 is SGHTA and CDR2 FQGNSA. The clonotype was recovered from a woman between 40 and 50 years old with acute or convalescent COVID-19. The specimen sequenced was peripheral blood. The chain recombines TRBV7-2 with TRBJ2-1; 10 nucleotides align to TRBD2. The CDR3 nucleotides read TGTGCCAGCAGCCTCACTAGCGGGGCCTACAATGAGCAGTTCTTC. Encoded protein: CASSLTSGAYNEQFF.